This T cell receptor beta chain comes out of a study of T cell responses to AZD1222 COVID-19 vaccine. The CDR3 is 15 residues long. V dropped 4 bases and J dropped 6; count of bases not matched to a gene: 10. Per germline, CDR1 SGHNT and CDR2 YYREEE (reference sequence). For this clone: Its antigen is currently unknown.

Pooled together were second doses at about 4 or about 12 weeks. Whole-study findings and limits: Most donors were white British, females outnumbered males, and clonal diversity was possibly underestimated. Among vaccine-associated CD4 TCRs, coverage spanned spike, with dominance at 160-218 and 743-854.

The repertoire was sequenced with immunoSEQ multiplex PCR; TCRdb's copy has only in-frame clones and lacks some. Seen here are approximately 190,000 clones, approximately 93% observed once, and the top ten hold about 1%. The material sequenced was peripheral blood, taken 28 days after the second AZD1222 dose. This TCR derives from an adult who received the AZD1222 COVID-19 vaccine. The chain has TRBV5-4 and TRBJ1-1; 9 nucleotides agree with TRBD1. DNA of the CDR3: TGTGCCAGCAGCCAGACAGGGGGTTGGTTCGCTGAAGCTTTCTTT. This gives the protein CASSQTGGWFAEAFF.